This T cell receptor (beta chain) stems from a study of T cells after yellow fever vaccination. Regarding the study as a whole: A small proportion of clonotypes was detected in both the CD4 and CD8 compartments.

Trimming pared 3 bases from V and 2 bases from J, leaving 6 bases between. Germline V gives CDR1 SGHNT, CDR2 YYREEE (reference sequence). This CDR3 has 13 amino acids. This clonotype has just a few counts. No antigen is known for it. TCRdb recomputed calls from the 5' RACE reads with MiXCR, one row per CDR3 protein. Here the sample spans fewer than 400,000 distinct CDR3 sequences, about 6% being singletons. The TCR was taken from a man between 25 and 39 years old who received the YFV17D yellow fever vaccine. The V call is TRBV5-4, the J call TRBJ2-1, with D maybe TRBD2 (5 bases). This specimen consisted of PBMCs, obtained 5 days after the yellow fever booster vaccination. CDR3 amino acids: CASSSEAYNEQFF. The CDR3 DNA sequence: TGTGCCAGCAGCTCGGAGGCCTACAATGAGCAGTTCTTC.